This T cell receptor (beta chain) emerged from a study of response to subunit inactivated influenza vaccine. Overall study results and limits: It was suggested by the authors that few new T cells are recruited by each seasonal influenza vaccination.

This clonotype has just a few counts. Antigen unknown. One entry per CDR3 protein results from TCRdb running MiXCR on the RT-PCR reads. The top ten clones hold 11% of a sample with a few hundred thousand distinct CDR3 sequences, around 15% of them seen once. The germline V gene encodes CDR1 SGHRS and CDR2 YFSETQ. The CDR3 loop spans 14 amino acids. The junction had 7 bases not matched to a gene; V was cut back by 4 bases and J by 8 bases. The sequences come from PBMCs from blood, collected roughly 12 days after vaccination. The chain employs TRBV5-1 and TRBJ2-1; 9 positions agree with TRBD1. This clonotype was obtained from a man in his forties or fifties who received an inactivated influenza vaccine. CDR3 DNA sequence: TGCGCCAGCAGCAACTTACAGGGGGCAGATGAGCAGTTCTTC. It yields the protein CASSNLQGADEQFF.